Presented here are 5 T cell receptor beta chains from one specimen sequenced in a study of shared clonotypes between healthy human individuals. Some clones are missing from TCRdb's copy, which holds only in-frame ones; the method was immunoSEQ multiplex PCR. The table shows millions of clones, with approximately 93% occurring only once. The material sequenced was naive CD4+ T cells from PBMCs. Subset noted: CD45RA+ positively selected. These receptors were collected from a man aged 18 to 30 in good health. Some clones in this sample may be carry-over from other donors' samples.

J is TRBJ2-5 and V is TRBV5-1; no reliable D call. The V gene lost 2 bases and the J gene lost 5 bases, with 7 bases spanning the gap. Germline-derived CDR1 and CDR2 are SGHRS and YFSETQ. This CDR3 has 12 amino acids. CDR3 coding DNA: TGCGCCAGCAGCTTCGGGTCGGAGACCCAGTACTTC. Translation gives CASSFGSETQYF.

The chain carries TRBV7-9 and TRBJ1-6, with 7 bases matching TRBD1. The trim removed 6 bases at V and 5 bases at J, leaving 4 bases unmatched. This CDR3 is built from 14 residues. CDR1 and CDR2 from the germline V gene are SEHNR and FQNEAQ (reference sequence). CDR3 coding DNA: TGTGCCAGCAGGACAGACAGGGATAATTCACCCCTCCACTTT. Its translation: CASRTDRDNSPLHF.

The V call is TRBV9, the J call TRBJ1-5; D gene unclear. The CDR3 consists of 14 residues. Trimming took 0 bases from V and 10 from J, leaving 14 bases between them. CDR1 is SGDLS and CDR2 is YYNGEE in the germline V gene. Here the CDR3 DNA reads TGTGCCAGCAGCGTAGCTAGGGAGGGCGGTCCCCAGCATTTT. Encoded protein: CASSVAREGGPQHF.

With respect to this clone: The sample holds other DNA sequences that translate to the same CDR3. CDR3 nucleotide sequence: TGTGCCAGCAGCCCCCCGTCCGGGGGCTATGGCTACACCTTC. It codes for CASSPPSGGYGYTF. The J gene is TRBJ1-2, the V gene TRBV28, with D perhaps TRBD1 (5 bases). This CDR3 has 14 amino acids. Germline V gene sequence: CDR1 MDHEN, CDR2 SYDVKM. The V and J ends lost 6 bases and 4 bases respectively, with 15 bases between them.

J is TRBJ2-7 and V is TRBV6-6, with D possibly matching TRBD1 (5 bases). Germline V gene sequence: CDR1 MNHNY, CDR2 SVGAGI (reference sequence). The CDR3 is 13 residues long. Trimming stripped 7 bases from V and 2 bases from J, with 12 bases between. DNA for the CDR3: TGTGCCAGCAATTCCAGGGCCGCCTACGAGCAGTACTTC. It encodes CASNSRAAYEQYF.